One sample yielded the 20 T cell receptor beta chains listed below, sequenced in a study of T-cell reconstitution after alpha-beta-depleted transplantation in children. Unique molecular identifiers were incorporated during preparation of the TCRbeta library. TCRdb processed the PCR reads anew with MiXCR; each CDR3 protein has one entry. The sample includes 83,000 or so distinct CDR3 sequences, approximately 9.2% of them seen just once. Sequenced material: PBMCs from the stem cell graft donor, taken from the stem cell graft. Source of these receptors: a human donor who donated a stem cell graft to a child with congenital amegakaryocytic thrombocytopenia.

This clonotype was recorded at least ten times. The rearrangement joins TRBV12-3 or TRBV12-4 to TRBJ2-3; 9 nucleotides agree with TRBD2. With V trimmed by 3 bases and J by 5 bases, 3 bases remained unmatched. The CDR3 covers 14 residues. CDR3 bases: TGTGCCAGCAGTTTTAGCGGGAGTCGAGATACGCAGTATTTT. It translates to CASSFSGSRDTQYF.

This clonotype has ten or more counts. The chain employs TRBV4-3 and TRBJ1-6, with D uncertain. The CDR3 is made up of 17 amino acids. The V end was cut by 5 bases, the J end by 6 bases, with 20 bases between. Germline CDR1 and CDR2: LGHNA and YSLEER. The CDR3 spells CASSEARDSDSNSPLHF. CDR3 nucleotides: TGCGCCAGCAGCGAGGCGCGGGATTCCGATTCTAATTCACCCCTCCACTTT.

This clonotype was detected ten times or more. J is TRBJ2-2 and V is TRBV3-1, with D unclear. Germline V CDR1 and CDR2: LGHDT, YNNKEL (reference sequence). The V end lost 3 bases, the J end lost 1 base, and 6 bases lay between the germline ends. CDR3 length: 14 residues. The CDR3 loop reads CASSHPVNTGELFF. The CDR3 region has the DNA TGTGCCAGCAGCCATCCCGTGAACACCGGGGAGCTGTTTTTT.

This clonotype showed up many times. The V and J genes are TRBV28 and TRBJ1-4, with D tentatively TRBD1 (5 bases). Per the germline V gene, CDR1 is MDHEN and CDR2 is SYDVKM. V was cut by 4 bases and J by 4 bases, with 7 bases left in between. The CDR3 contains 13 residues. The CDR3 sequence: CASSSGINEKLFF. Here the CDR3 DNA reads TGTGCCAGCAGTTCAGGGATTAATGAAAAACTGTTTTTT. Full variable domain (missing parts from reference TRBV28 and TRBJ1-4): DVKVTQSSRYLVKRTGEKVFLECVQDMDHENMFWYRQDPGLGLRLIYFSYDVKMKEKGDIPEGYSVSREKKERFSLILESASTNQTSMYLCASSSGINEKLFFGSGTQLSVL.

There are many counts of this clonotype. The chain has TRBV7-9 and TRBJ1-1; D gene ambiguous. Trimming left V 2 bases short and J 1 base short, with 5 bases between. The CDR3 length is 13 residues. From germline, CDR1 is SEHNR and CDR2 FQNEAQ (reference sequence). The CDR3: CASSLWRNTEAFF. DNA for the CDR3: TGTGCCAGCAGCTTATGGAGGAACACTGAAGCTTTCTTT.

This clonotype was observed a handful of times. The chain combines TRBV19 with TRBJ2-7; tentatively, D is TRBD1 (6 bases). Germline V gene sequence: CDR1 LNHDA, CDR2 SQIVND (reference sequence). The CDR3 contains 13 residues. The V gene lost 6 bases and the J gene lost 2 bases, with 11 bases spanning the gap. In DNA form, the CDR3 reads TGTGCCAGTAGAAAAACAGGGACCTACGAGCAGTACTTC. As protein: CASRKTGTYEQYF.

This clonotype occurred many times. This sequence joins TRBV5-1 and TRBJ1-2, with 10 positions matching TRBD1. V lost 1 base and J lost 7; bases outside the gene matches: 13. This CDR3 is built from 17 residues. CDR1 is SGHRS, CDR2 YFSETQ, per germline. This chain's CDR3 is CASSLNQGQGITPGYTF. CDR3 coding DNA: TGCGCCAGCAGCTTGAATCAGGGACAGGGGATAACACCTGGCTACACCTTC.

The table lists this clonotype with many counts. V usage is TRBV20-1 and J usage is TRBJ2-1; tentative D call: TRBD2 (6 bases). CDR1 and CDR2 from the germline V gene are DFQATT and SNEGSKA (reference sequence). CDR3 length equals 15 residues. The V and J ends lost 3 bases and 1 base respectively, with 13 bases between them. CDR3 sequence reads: CSARTSGRSYNEQFF. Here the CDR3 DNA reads TGCAGTGCTAGGACTAGTGGACGGTCCTACAATGAGCAGTTCTTC.

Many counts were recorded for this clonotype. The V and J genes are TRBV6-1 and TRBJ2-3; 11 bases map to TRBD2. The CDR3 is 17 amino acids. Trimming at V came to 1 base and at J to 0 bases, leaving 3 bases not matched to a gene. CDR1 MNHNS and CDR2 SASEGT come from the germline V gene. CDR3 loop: CASSEGLAGFSTDTQYF. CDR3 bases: TGTGCCAGCAGTGAAGGACTAGCGGGGTTTAGCACAGATACGCAGTATTTT.

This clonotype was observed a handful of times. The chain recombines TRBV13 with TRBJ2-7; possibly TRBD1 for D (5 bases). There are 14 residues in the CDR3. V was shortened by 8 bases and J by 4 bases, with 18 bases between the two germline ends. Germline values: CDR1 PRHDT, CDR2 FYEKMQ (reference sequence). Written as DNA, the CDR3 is TGTGCCAGCGGTACAGGCGCAGGTGTGTACGAGCAGTACTTC. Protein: CASGTGAGVYEQYF.

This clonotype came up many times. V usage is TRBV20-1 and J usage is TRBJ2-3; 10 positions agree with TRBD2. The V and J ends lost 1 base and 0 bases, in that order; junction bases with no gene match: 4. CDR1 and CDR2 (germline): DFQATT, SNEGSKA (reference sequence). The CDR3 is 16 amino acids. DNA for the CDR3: TGCAGTGCTAGAGCAACGGGACTAGCGAGCACAGATACGCAGTATTTT. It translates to CSARATGLASTDTQYF.

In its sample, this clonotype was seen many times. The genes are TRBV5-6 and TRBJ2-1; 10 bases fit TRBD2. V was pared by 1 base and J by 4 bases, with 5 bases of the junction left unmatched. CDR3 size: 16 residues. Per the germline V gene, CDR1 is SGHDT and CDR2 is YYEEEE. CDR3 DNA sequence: TGTGCCAGCAGCTTGCGTCGGACTAGCGGTTACAATGAGCAGTTCTTC. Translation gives CASSLRRTSGYNEQFF.

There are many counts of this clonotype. The CDR3: CASSPPITADGELFF. Here the CDR3 DNA reads TGTGCCAGCTCACCACCGATTACAGCGGACGGGGAGCTGTTTTTT. The rearrangement joins TRBV18 to TRBJ2-2; tentatively, D is TRBD2 (5 bases). The CDR3 runs 15 residues. The germline V gene encodes CDR1 KGHSH and CDR2 LQKENI. V gave up 0 bases and J gave up 7 bases, with 12 bases separating them. Drawing the rest from reference TRBV18 and TRBJ2-2, the complete variable domain is NAGVMQNPRHLVRRRGQEARLRCSPMKGHSHVYWYRQLPEEGLKFMVYLQKENIIDESGMPKERFSAEFPKEGPSILRIQQVVRGDSAAYFCASSPPITADGELFFGEGSRLTVL.

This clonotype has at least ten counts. CDR3 in amino acids: CSAERGGGDTQYF. In DNA, the CDR3 is TGCAGTGCTGAGAGGGGGGGAGGAGATACGCAGTATTTT. The chain carries TRBV20-1 and TRBJ2-3; D perhaps matches TRBD2 (7 bases). This CDR3 is built from 13 residues. Germline V CDR1 and CDR2: DFQATT, SNEGSKA (reference sequence). Deletions cut 5 bases from V and 5 bases from J, with 14 bases between.

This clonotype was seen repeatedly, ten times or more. CDR3 residues: CASSVTLAGGREQYF. The CDR3, as DNA: TGTGCCAGCAGTGTTACACTAGCGGGAGGACGCGAGCAGTACTTC. The chain couples TRBV12-3 or TRBV12-4 to TRBJ2-7; 12 bases line up with TRBD2. The junction had 8 bases not matched to a gene; V was cut back by 5 bases and J by 6 bases. CDR3 length: 15 residues.

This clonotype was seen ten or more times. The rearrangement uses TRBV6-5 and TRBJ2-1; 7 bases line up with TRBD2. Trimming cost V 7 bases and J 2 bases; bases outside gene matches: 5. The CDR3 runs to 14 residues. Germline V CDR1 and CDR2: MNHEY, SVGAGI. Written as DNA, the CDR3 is TGTGCCAGCACGGGGCGGGAGCCCTACAATGAGCAGTTCTTC. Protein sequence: CASTGREPYNEQFF.

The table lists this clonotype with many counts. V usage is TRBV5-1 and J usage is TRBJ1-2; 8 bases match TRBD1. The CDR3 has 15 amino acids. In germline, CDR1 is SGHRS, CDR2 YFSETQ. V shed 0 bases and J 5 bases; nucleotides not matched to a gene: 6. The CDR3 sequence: CASSLGQGALYGYTF. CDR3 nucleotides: TGCGCCAGCAGCTTGGGGCAGGGGGCTTTATATGGCTACACCTTC.

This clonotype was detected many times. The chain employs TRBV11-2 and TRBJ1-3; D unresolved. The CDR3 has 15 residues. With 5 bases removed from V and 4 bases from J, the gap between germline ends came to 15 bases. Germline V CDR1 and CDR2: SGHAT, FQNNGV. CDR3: CASSPDFRSGNTIYF. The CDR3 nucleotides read TGTGCCAGCAGCCCCGATTTTAGATCGGGAAACACCATATATTTT. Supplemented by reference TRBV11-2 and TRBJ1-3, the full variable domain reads EAGVAQSPRYKIIEKRQSVAFWCNPISGHATLYWYQQILGQGPKLLIQFQNNGVVDDSQLPKDRFSAERLKGVDSTLKIQPAKLEDSAVYLCASSPDFRSGNTIYFGEGSWLTVV.

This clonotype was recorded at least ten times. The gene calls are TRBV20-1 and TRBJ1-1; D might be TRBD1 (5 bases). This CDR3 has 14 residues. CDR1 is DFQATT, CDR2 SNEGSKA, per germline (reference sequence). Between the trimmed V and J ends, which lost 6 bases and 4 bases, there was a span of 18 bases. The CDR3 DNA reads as TGCAGTGCAAGAACGTCTGACAGAACCACTGAAGCTTTCTTT. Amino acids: CSARTSDRTTEAFF.

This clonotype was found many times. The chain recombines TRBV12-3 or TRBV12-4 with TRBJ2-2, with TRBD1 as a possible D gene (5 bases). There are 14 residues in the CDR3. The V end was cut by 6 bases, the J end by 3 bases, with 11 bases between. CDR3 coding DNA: TGTGCCAGCAGGCAGGGCGTGGACACCGGGGAGCTGTTTTTT. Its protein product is CASRQGVDTGELFF.